These T cell receptor beta chains were read from a single sample in a study of T-cell memory formation after mild COVID-19. TCRdb recomputed calls from the 5' RACE reads with MiXCR, one row per CDR3 protein. The sample includes about 560,000 distinct CDR3 sequences, roughly 18% of them seen just once. Material: PBMCs or a T cell subset sorted from them (not recorded which). The origin of the receptors is an adult woman who had mild COVID-19 (a few samples of this study predate the infection). Cell type and time point are not known. The CDR3 runs from the conserved cysteine through the conserved F or W. The D gene is left open where the match is weak. Not every row has a clone size; where given, it reads once, few, many or a size class.

abundance | j_gene | d_gene | v_gene | CDR3nt | CDR3aa
- | TRBJ2-1 | - | TRBV24-1 | TGTGCCACCAGTGACCCCGGAAAAAGCATCGATGAGCAGTTCTTC | CATSDPGKSIDEQFF
- | TRBJ1-1 | - | TRBV4-1 | TGCGCCAGCAGCCACAGGGGTCCTGAAGCTTTCTTT | CASSHRGPEAFF
- | TRBJ2-5 | - | TRBV5-6 | TGTGCCAGCAGCTATGATGGGACAAGGAGGGAGACCCAGTACTTC | CASSYDGTRRETQYF
- | TRBJ2-7 | TRBD1 | TRBV20-1 | TGCAGTGCTTGGAGACAGGGGACTTCCTACGAGCAGTACTTC | CSAWRQGTSYEQYF
- | TRBJ2-3 | TRBD2 | TRBV6-2/TRBV6-3 | TGTGCCAGCAGTTACCCCACTAGCGGGACCTTCGCAGATACGCAGTATTTT | CASSYPTSGTFADTQYF
few | TRBJ1-1 | TRBD1 | TRBV5-1 | TGCGCCAGCAGCTACGGACAGGCGTTTGAAGCTTTCTTT | CASSYGQAFEAFF
- | TRBJ2-7 | - | TRBV30 | TGTGCCTGGAGTAAGGGGGTCCGCTCCTACGAGCAGTACTTC | CAWSKGVRSYEQYF
many | TRBJ2-3 | TRBD2 | TRBV5-4 | TGTGCCAGCAGCCGACTAGCAAGCACAGATACGCAGTATTTT | CASSRLASTDTQYF
once | TRBJ2-2 | - | TRBV3-1 | TGTGCCAGCAGCCAGAGGGCAGCGACCACCGGGGAGCTGTTTTTT | CASSQRAATTGELFF
- | TRBJ2-3 | TRBD2 | TRBV9 | TGTGCCAGCAGCGATGGGGCGGGAGTTCCTGGAGATACGCAGTATTTT | CASSDGAGVPGDTQYF
- | TRBJ2-7 | TRBD1 | TRBV6-6 | TGTGCCAGCAGTTATCTTAGGTCAGGGGGATCCTACGAGCAGTACTTC | CASSYLRSGGSYEQYF
few | TRBJ1-1 | TRBD1 | TRBV7-9 | TGTGCCAGCAGCCTCCGGACAGGGGGCTCTGAAGCTTTCTTT | CASSLRTGGSEAFF
- | TRBJ1-1 | - | TRBV19 | TGTGCCAGTAGCGACGCCCCGATGGGAGCTGAAGCTTTCTTT | CASSDAPMGAEAFF
few | TRBJ1-1 | TRBD1 | TRBV20-1 | TGCAGTGCTAGACCAACCTATGACAGGGGGCAGACTTTCTTT | CSARPTYDRGQTFF
few | TRBJ1-5 | - | TRBV5-1 | TGCGCCAGCAGCTTGGGGATGGAGCAGCCCCAGCATTTT | CASSLGMEQPQHF
few | TRBJ2-2 | - | TRBV18 | TGTGCCAGCTCACCAAGTAGGGACACCGGGGAGCTGTTTTTT | CASSPSRDTGELFF
few | TRBJ2-1 | - | TRBV5-1 | TGCGCCAGCACTATGTGGACAGGAGGGGAGCAGTTCTTC | CASTMWTGGEQFF
once | TRBJ2-1 | - | TRBV11-2 | TGTGCCAGCAGCACGCCTCATGGTAGCAATGAGCAGTTCTTC | CASSTPHGSNEQFF
- | TRBJ2-4 | TRBD1 | TRBV20-1 | TGCAGTGCTCCGAGGTCTTTTCAGGGGGAAGGGGACATTCAGTACTTC | CSAPRSFQGEGDIQYF
few | TRBJ2-3 | TRBD2 | TRBV20-1 | TGCAGTGCTAGCTATGCACTAGCGAAAGTGGATACGCAGTATTTT | CSASYALAKVDTQYF
many | TRBJ2-1 | TRBD2 | TRBV7-9 | TGTGCCAGCAGCTTAATTGGCGGGAGGCCCTCTCGGGACAATGAGCAGTTCTTC | CASSLIGGRPSRDNEQFF
few | TRBJ1-1 | - | TRBV4-1 | TGCGCCAGCAGCCAAGACCCAGGGTACACTGAAGCTTTCTTT | CASSQDPGYTEAFF
- | TRBJ1-3 | - | TRBV5-1 | TGCGCCAGCAGCTTGGCTACAGCACCTGGAAACACCATATATTTT | CASSLATAPGNTIYF
few | TRBJ2-3 | - | TRBV24-1 | TGTGCCACCAGTGATTTGCAAGCAACAGATACGCAGTATTTT | CATSDLQATDTQYF
- | TRBJ1-1 | TRBD1 | TRBV19 | TGTGCCAGTAAGAGGGACAGGGTCGCGACTGAAGCTTTCTTT | CASKRDRVATEAFF
- | TRBJ1-2 | TRBD1 | TRBV10-3 | TGTGCCACGAGGACAGGGGAGAACTATGGCTACACCTTC | CATRTGENYGYTF
few | TRBJ2-3 | - | TRBV4-1 | TGCGCCAGCAGCCAAGATTTGGCAGGGAGTATTCCTTGGGATACGCAGTATTTT | CASSQDLAGSIPWDTQYF
- | TRBJ2-7 | - | TRBV7-2 | TGTGCCAGCAGCCTACTCGGACGCTACGAGCAGTACTTC | CASSLLGRYEQYF
- | TRBJ1-5 | TRBD1 | TRBV6-5 | TGTGCCAGCAGTTTCGGGACAGGGGTTGGTCAGCCCCAGCATTTT | CASSFGTGVGQPQHF
- | TRBJ2-3 | TRBD2 | TRBV20-1 | TGCAGTGCTGGGACTAGTCACACAGATACGCAGTATTTT | CSAGTSHTDTQYF
few | TRBJ2-2 | - | TRBV7-9 | TGTGCCAGCAGCCTGAGGGCAGAAGCGGGCGGGGAGCTGTTTTTT | CASSLRAEAGGELFF
few | TRBJ1-2 | - | TRBV14 | TGTGCCAGCAGCCAAGAAGCCCGTCGCAGGGTGGAGGATGGCTACACCTTC | CASSQEARRRVEDGYTF
few | TRBJ1-4 | - | TRBV7-9 | TGTGCCAGCAGCTTTCTGTCGCCTAATGAAAAACTGTTTTTT | CASSFLSPNEKLFF
few | TRBJ2-1 | - | TRBV7-9 | TGTGCCAGCAGCCCACCGACAGGTAGTGAGCAGTTCTTC | CASSPPTGSEQFF
- | TRBJ2-1 | TRBD2 | TRBV24-1 | TGTGCCACCAGTGACCCCGGACTAGCGTCCCACAATGAGCAGTTCTTC | CATSDPGLASHNEQFF
many | TRBJ2-7 | TRBD1 | TRBV5-1 | TGCGCCAGCAGCCCGGACAGGCCCTACGAGCAGTACTTC | CASSPDRPYEQYF
- | TRBJ2-5 | TRBD1 | TRBV7-6 | TGTGCCAGCAGCTTAATGGGTCAGGGGGTCCAAGAGACCCAGTACTTC | CASSLMGQGVQETQYF
- | TRBJ2-2 | - | TRBV24-1 | TGTGCCACCAGTGATTTTTGGGGGGCTGGAACCGGGGAGCTGTTTTTT | CATSDFWGAGTGELFF
- | TRBJ2-5 | - | TRBV7-9 | TGTGCCAGCAGCTTAGGTACTATTGTCCAGGAGACCCAGTACTTC | CASSLGTIVQETQYF
- | TRBJ1-5 | - | TRBV2 | TGTGCCAGCAGGACGGACGGCAATCAGCCCCAGCATTTT | CASRTDGNQPQHF
- | TRBJ2-7 | TRBD2 | TRBV29-1 | TGCAGCGTTGGGACTAGCGGGAGGGGCCTGCAGTACTTC | CSVGTSGRGLQYF
- | TRBJ1-5 | - | TRBV23-1 | TGCGCCAGCAGTCAATCTTCCGTATCAGGGACGAATCAGCCCCAGCATTTT | CASSQSSVSGTNQPQHF
- | TRBJ2-1 | - | TRBV12-5 | TGTGCTAGTGCCTCCTGGGGTGCGGGTGAGCAGTTCTTC | CASASWGAGEQFF
many | TRBJ1-2 | TRBD1 | TRBV11-3 | TGTGCCAGCAGCCCGGGACAGCTCTATGGCTACACCTTC | CASSPGQLYGYTF
few | TRBJ2-1 | TRBD2 | TRBV18 | TGTGCCAGCTCAGAACGGGAGGTTCGCCATGAGCAGTTCTTC | CASSEREVRHEQFF
- | TRBJ1-1 | - | TRBV7-6 | TGTGCCAGCAGTCAACAGGATAGTAGTGCTGAAGCTTTCTTT | CASSQQDSSAEAFF
few | TRBJ2-7 | - | TRBV12-3/TRBV12-4 | TGTGCCAGCAGTTTTACAATGTCAGGCTACGAGCAGTACTTC | CASSFTMSGYEQYF
few | TRBJ2-2 | TRBD2 | TRBV19 | TGTGCCAGCAGGGAGGGAACCGGGGAGCTGTTTTTT | CASREGTGELFF
- | TRBJ1-2 | - | TRBV2 | TGTGCCAGCAGTAAACAGGCGGGTGGCTACACCTTC | CASSKQAGGYTF
- | TRBJ2-1 | - | TRBV2 | TGTGCCAGCAGTACGGGACGCGGACGCGGTGAGCAGTTCTTC | CASSTGRGRGEQFF
- | TRBJ1-2 | - | TRBV7-2 | TGTGCCAGCAGCCAGACGGGTGGTTATTGGCGAACAGGGCGGGGAGGCGGCTACACCTTC | CASSQTGGYWRTGRGGGYTF
few | TRBJ2-7 | - | TRBV5-1 | TGCGCCAGCAGTCATGAGGGGACCCACTACGAGCAGTACTTC | CASSHEGTHYEQYF
few | TRBJ2-2 | TRBD2 | TRBV18 | TGTGCCAGCTCACCACCAGGGAGGGGACGGCGGGGACCCGGGGAGCTGTTTTTT | CASSPPGRGRRGPGELFF
few | TRBJ2-3 | TRBD1 | TRBV6-2/TRBV6-3 | TGTGCCAGCAGTTACGCCGGACAGGGGAGGGATACGCAGTATTTT | CASSYAGQGRDTQYF